One and the same sample provided the 27 T cell receptor beta chains below, sequenced in a study of T cell repertoires in cytomegalovirus infection. Which antigens these TCRs recognize remains unknown. TCRdb reprocessed the reads with MiXCR, giving one entry per CDR3 protein. Of around 310,000 distinct CDR3 sequences in the sample, under 35% were seen once. Specimen: cultured PBMCs, collected from culture after CMV antigen stimulation. The receptors shown here come from a human donor in good health (CMV status not recorded). Some clones in this sample may be carry-over from other donors' samples.

There are a few counts of this clonotype. This chain connects TRBV7-6 to TRBJ1-1; D perhaps matches TRBD1 (5 bases). The CDR3 length is 15 residues. Looked up from germline, CDR1 is SGHVS and CDR2 is FNYEAQ. V was cut by 8 bases and J by 2 bases, with 18 bases left in between. CDR3 loop: CASRIIDSDNTEAFF. The CDR3 coding sequence is TGTGCCAGCCGGATAATAGACAGCGATAACACTGAAGCTTTCTTT. Using reference TRBV7-6 and TRBJ1-1 for the parts outside the CDR3, the full variable domain is GAGVSQSPRYKVTKRGQDVALRCDPISGHVSLYWYRQALGQGPEFLTYFNYEAQQDKSGLPNDRFSAERPEGSISTLTIQRTEQRDSAMYRCASRIIDSDNTEAFFGQGTRLTVV.

V usage is TRBV18 and J usage is TRBJ1-5; tentative D call: TRBD1 (5 bases). The CDR3 extends over 13 amino acids. V was shortened by 6 bases and J by 5 bases, with 11 bases between the two germline ends. Per the germline V gene, CDR1 is KGHSH and CDR2 is LQKENI. The CDR3 sequence: CASSPGPHQPQHF. Written as DNA, the CDR3 is TGTGCCAGCTCCCCGGGGCCTCATCAGCCCCAGCATTTT.

The chain couples TRBV20-1 to TRBJ1-1; TRBD1 agrees at 7 bases. Unmatched junction bases numbered 12, after V lost 7 bases and J lost 1 base. CDR3 length equals 15 residues. Germline CDR1 DFQATT, CDR2 SNEGSKA (reference sequence). The CDR3 coding sequence is TGCAGTGTCCCGGACAGGTTTGGCTGGAACACTGAAGCTTTCTTT. It translates to CSVPDRFGWNTEAFF.

This clonotype was seen a few times. The chain employs TRBV4-1 and TRBJ2-3; D remains unclear. CDR1 is MGHRA and CDR2 is YSYEKL in the germline V gene. The V gene lost 5 bases and the J gene lost 4 bases, with 13 bases spanning the gap. The CDR3 spans 14 residues. CDR3 sequence: CASSSGLSADTQYF. CDR3 nucleotide sequence: TGCGCCAGCAGCTCCGGCCTGAGCGCAGATACGCAGTATTTT.

The genes are TRBV12-5 and TRBJ2-5; TRBD2 might be the D (5 bases). V lost 6 bases and J lost 5, with 10 bases in between. CDR1 LGHNT and CDR2 FRNRAP come from the germline V gene. This CDR3 spans 12 amino acids. CDR3 region: CASGLGRETQYF. In DNA, the CDR3 is TGTGCTAGTGGACTAGGCAGGGAGACCCAGTACTTC.

The sample holds a few counts of this clonotype. The chain carries TRBV12-3 or TRBV12-4 and TRBJ1-2; D might be TRBD1 (6 bases). V lost 7 bases and J 2 bases, leaving 14 bases between the germline ends. The CDR3 runs 14 residues. In nucleotides, the CDR3 is TGTGCCAGCACCCATGGGGGCTCCAACTATGGCTACACCTTC. Protein: CASTHGGSNYGYTF.

The J gene is TRBJ1-3, the V gene TRBV6-1; no firm D call. The length of the CDR3 is 14 residues. V was pared by 7 bases and J by 4 bases, with 14 bases between. CDR1 and CDR2 from the germline V gene are MNHNS and SASEGT. The CDR3 bases are TGTGCCAGCACGGGGTCGGGGTCCGGAAACACCATATATTTT. Encoded protein: CASTGSGSGNTIYF.

This chain uses TRBV11-2 with TRBJ2-2, with TRBD1 identical over 9 bases. V was clipped by 4 bases and J by 0 bases; unmatched bases: 0. The CDR3 has 15 residues. From germline, CDR1 is SGHAT and CDR2 FQNNGV. The chain's CDR3 is CASSWTGANTGELFF. In nucleotides, the CDR3 is TGTGCCAGCAGCTGGACAGGGGCGAACACCGGGGAGCTGTTTTTT.

The V and J genes are TRBV19 and TRBJ2-1; no firm D call. Germline V gene sequence: CDR1 LNHDA, CDR2 SQIVND (reference sequence). The CDR3 runs to 14 residues. V shed 5 bases and J shed 0 bases, with 8 bases lying between them. CDR3: CASSELSSYNEQFF. The CDR3, as DNA: TGTGCCAGTAGTGAACTAAGCTCCTACAATGAGCAGTTCTTC.

The rearrangement joins TRBV7-2 to TRBJ1-2, with D perhaps matching TRBD1 (5 bases). Trimming stripped 1 base from V and 4 bases from J, with 13 bases between. The CDR3 is 15 amino acids. Looked up from germline, CDR1 is SGHTA and CDR2 is FQGNSA. CDR3 sequence: CASSLVLQGSYGYTF. Here the CDR3 DNA reads TGTGCCAGCAGCTTAGTATTGCAGGGAAGCTATGGCTACACCTTC.

This clonotype was detected once. The genes are TRBV7-3 and TRBJ1-1, with D maybe TRBD1 (5 bases). This CDR3 comprises 13 residues. Germline-derived CDR1 and CDR2 are SGHTA and FQGTGA. V was clipped by 5 bases and J by 11 bases, with 18 bases between them. The CDR3 protein is CASSPGPTPAAFF. In DNA form, the CDR3 reads TGTGCCAGCAGCCCGGGGCCCACACCGGCGGCTTTCTTT.

In its sample, this clonotype was seen a few times. The V gene is TRBV28, the J gene TRBJ1-5; D uncertain. V was clipped by 4 bases and J by 9 bases, with 16 bases between them. The CDR3 has 14 amino acids. Germline V gene data show CDR1 as MDHEN and CDR2 as SYDVKM. The CDR3 DNA reads TGTGCCAGCAGTTACACCCCTACGAGCACGCCCCAGCATTTT. Translating it yields CASSYTPTSTPQHF.

This clonotype appeared many times. The V and J genes are TRBV12-3 or TRBV12-4 and TRBJ2-7; 10 positions agree with TRBD1. The length of the CDR3 is 15 residues. V lost 5 bases and J lost 5; bases outside the gene matches: 9. CDR3 in amino acids: CASSNRDRGENEQYF. In DNA form, the CDR3 reads TGTGCCAGCAGTAACCGGGACAGGGGAGAGAACGAGCAGTACTTC.

V usage is TRBV12-3 or TRBV12-4 and J usage is TRBJ1-4; D uncertain. The CDR3 has 11 residues. V was clipped by 5 bases and J by 4 bases, with 2 bases between them. The CDR3: CASSINEKLFF. CDR3 nucleotide sequence: TGTGCCAGCAGTATTAATGAAAAACTGTTTTTT.

The sample holds a few counts of this clonotype. This chain uses TRBV20-1 with TRBJ1-5, with D perhaps TRBD1 (5 bases). Germline V gene data show CDR1 as DFQATT and CDR2 as SNEGSKA (reference sequence). Trimming pared 6 bases from V and 2 bases from J, leaving 14 bases between. The CDR3 is 14 residues long. This CDR3 reads CSATAARGNQPQHF. DNA of the CDR3: TGCAGTGCGACAGCCGCCAGGGGCAATCAGCCCCAGCATTTT.

The CDR3 reads CSVPTSGGAGDTQYF. The CDR3 region has the DNA TGCAGTGTCCCCACTAGCGGGGGGGCGGGAGATACGCAGTATTTT. J is TRBJ2-3 and V is TRBV20-1, with TRBD2 matching over 13 bases. The CDR3 totals 15 residues. Germline CDR1 reads DFQATT; CDR2 reads SNEGSKA (reference sequence). V lost 7 bases and J lost 5; bases outside the gene matches: 9.

This clonotype was seen a single time. The chain has TRBV12-3 or TRBV12-4 and TRBJ1-2; no firm D call. This CDR3 comprises 12 residues. V was trimmed by 3 bases and J by 7 bases, leaving 9 bases between them. The CDR3 coding sequence is TGTGCCAGCAGTTTCGGAAAGGGTGGCTACACCTTC. Encoded protein: CASSFGKGGYTF.

This chain links TRBV12-3 or TRBV12-4 with TRBJ1-5, with D perhaps TRBD1 (5 bases). CDR3 length equals 14 residues. V was clipped by 6 bases and J by 6 bases, with 15 bases between them. The CDR3, as DNA: TGTGCCAGCAGGCCTAGCAGGGAGGCTCAGCCCCAGCATTTT. Its protein product is CASRPSREAQPQHF.

The chain recombines TRBV19 with TRBJ1-4; D ambiguous. From germline, CDR1 is LNHDA and CDR2 SQIVND (reference sequence). With 1 base removed from V and 0 bases from J, the gap between germline ends came to 12 bases. This CDR3 region has 17 residues. DNA of the CDR3: TGTGCCAGTAGTATAGCCGGGCCGGGAACAACTAATGAAAAACTGTTTTTT. Translated: CASSIAGPGTTNEKLFF.

The rearrangement joins TRBV10-3 to TRBJ2-7; no clear D. CDR1 and CDR2 from the germline V gene are ENHRY and SYGVKD. The CDR3 totals 9 residues. V was clipped by 8 bases and J by 4 bases, with 3 bases between them. The CDR3 nucleotides are TGTGCCATCGGTTACGAGCAGTACTTC. Its protein is CAIGYEQYF.

V is TRBV13 and J is TRBJ1-1, with D possibly TRBD1 on 5 matching bases. The CDR3 is 13 amino acids. The V gene lost 7 bases and the J gene lost 4 bases, with 13 bases spanning the gap. Looked up from germline, CDR1 is PRHDT and CDR2 is FYEKMQ (reference sequence). CDR3 sequence reads: CASIAAGGTEAFF. CDR3 nucleotide sequence: TGTGCCAGCATCGCCGCCGGGGGCACTGAAGCTTTCTTT. Using reference TRBV13 and TRBJ1-1 for the parts outside the CDR3, the full variable domain is AAGVIQSPRHLIKEKRETATLKCYPIPRHDTVYWYQQGPGQDPQFLISFYEKMQSDKGSIPDRFSAQQFSDYHSELNMSSLELGDSALYFCASIAAGGTEAFFGQGTRLTVV.

In this sample, this clonotype turned up a few times. The DNA for the CDR3 is TGTGCCAGCAGCTTAGCCCTGGAGTCTACGCAGTATTTT. This gives the protein CASSLALESTQYF. This chain uses TRBV7-3 with TRBJ2-3; D remains unclear. Germline CDR1 reads SGHTA; CDR2 reads FQGTGA. Trimming took off 2 bases at V and 8 bases at J, with 11 bases between the two ends. This CDR3 spans 13 amino acids.

This rearrangement joins TRBV3-1 to TRBJ2-1; 9 nucleotides align to TRBD2. Germline V gene data show CDR1 as LGHDT and CDR2 as YNNKEL (reference sequence). The length of the CDR3 is 17 residues. Trimming cost V 0 bases and J 3 bases; bases outside gene matches: 6. The CDR3 sequence: CASSQDPSGIFYNEQFF. The DNA for the CDR3 is TGTGCCAGCAGCCAAGATCCTAGCGGGATTTTCTACAATGAGCAGTTCTTC.

This clonotype has only one observation. The chain has TRBV19 and TRBJ1-5, with 9 nucleotides matching TRBD1. This CDR3 contains 15 residues. The V gene's germline CDR1 is LNHDA and CDR2 SQIVND (reference sequence). With 4 bases clipped from V and 1 base from J, the junction kept 2 bases outside the gene matches. CDR3 loop: CASSTTGGSNQPQHF. DNA for the CDR3: TGTGCCAGTAGTACGACAGGGGGGAGCAATCAGCCCCAGCATTTT.

This clonotype appeared a few times. The CDR3 spells CASGDSYEQYF. The DNA for the CDR3 is TGCGCCAGCGGGGACAGCTACGAGCAGTACTTC. The chain couples TRBV10-2 to TRBJ2-7, with 7 bases aligning to TRBD1. The germline CDR1 and CDR2 sequences are WSHSY and SAAADI. The CDR3 spans 11 residues. V shed 8 bases, J shed 3 bases, and the junction held 1 base outside the gene matches.

The V call is TRBV7-2, the J call TRBJ2-5, with 9 bases that match TRBD2. The CDR3 runs to 16 residues. The germline V gene encodes CDR1 SGHTA and CDR2 FQGNSA. With 5 bases clipped from V and 5 bases from J, the junction kept 12 bases outside the gene matches. The CDR3 loop reads CASSPGVAGARETQYF. CDR3 DNA: TGTGCCAGCAGCCCGGGGGTAGCGGGGGCTCGTGAGACCCAGTACTTC.

The V gene is TRBV10-3, the J gene TRBJ2-7; 8 bases line up with TRBD1. The germline V gene encodes CDR1 ENHRY and CDR2 SYGVKD. CDR3 size: 14 residues. Losses at the gene ends were 1 base for V and 3 bases for J; bases not matched to a gene: 2. The CDR3 loop is CAISEFGQGYEQYF. The CDR3 coding sequence is TGTGCCATCAGTGAGTTCGGACAGGGCTACGAGCAGTACTTC.